The 31 T cell receptor beta chains listed next were all sequenced from one sample in a study of T-cell memory formation after mild COVID-19. One entry per CDR3 protein results from TCRdb running MiXCR on the 5' RACE reads. The table lists hundreds of thousands of distinct CDR3 sequences, roughly 17% of them singletons, with more than 10% in the top ten. The sequenced sample was PBMCs or a T cell subset sorted from them (not recorded which). These receptors all stem from an adult woman who had mild COVID-19 (a few samples of this study predate the infection). Cell type and time point are not known.

This clonotype was detected many times. This sequence joins TRBV5-1 and TRBJ2-1, with a weak D call TRBD2 (6 bases). V lost 4 bases to trimming and J lost 1 base, with 12 bases between them. The CDR3 runs to 15 residues. The germline V gene encodes CDR1 SGHRS and CDR2 YFSETQ. The CDR3 DNA sequence: TGCGCCAGCAGCGCCGGAGGGTTTTCCTACAATGAGCAGTTCTTC. Residues: CASSAGGFSYNEQFF.

The genes are TRBV6-6 and TRBJ1-5; D unresolved. Germline CDR1 and CDR2: MNHNY and SVGAGI (reference sequence). The CDR3 covers 15 residues. The ends were cut back, 8 bases at V and 4 bases at J, with 18 bases in the middle. The CDR3 reads CASDPREQLNQPQHF. The CDR3 bases are TGTGCCAGCGATCCCCGGGAACAGCTTAATCAGCCCCAGCATTTT.

The V call is TRBV4-3, the J call TRBJ2-1, with a possible D match to TRBD1 (5 bases). Germline-derived CDR1 and CDR2 are LGHNA and YSLEER. The CDR3 spans 15 residues. Trimming removed 0 bases at V and 8 bases at J, with 14 bases between. The CDR3 reads CASSQEWSGLHEQFF. The CDR3 nucleotides are TGCGCCAGCAGCCAAGAGTGGTCAGGGTTGCATGAGCAGTTCTTC.

This clonotype was seen a few times. The V gene is TRBV14, the J gene TRBJ2-1; D is ambiguous. Trimming removed 0 bases at V and 8 bases at J, with 8 bases between. The germline V gene has CDR1 SGHDN and CDR2 FVKESK. This CDR3 contains 13 residues. The CDR3 reads CASSQDLLYEQFF. As DNA, the CDR3 is TGTGCCAGCAGCCAAGATCTCCTCTATGAGCAGTTCTTC.

In this sample, this clonotype turned up a few times. The chain employs TRBV7-2 and TRBJ2-7, with 8 bases aligning to TRBD2. CDR1 SGHTA and CDR2 FQGNSA come from the germline V gene. V was clipped by 5 bases and J by 4 bases; unmatched bases: 4. The CDR3 runs 13 residues. The CDR3, as DNA: TGTGCCAGCAGCCGGCAGCGGGAGTACGAGCAGTACTTC. Amino acids: CASSRQREYEQYF. The entire variable domain, with the rest obtained from reference TRBV7-2 and TRBJ2-7, is as follows: GAGVSQSPSNKVTEKGKDVELRCDPISGHTALYWYRQSLGQGLEFLIYFQGNSAPDKSGLPSDRFSAERTGGSVSTLTIQRTQQEDSAVYLCASSRQREYEQYFGPGTRLTVT.

This clonotype was observed a few times. The chain recombines TRBV19 with TRBJ1-3; D unclear. Looked up from germline, CDR1 is LNHDA and CDR2 is SQIVND (reference sequence). The length of the CDR3 is 15 residues. V dropped 2 bases and J dropped 4 bases, with 12 bases sitting between them. In DNA, the CDR3 is TGTGCCAGTAGTATACGTTCGGGTTCAGGAAACACCATATATTTT. It codes for CASSIRSGSGNTIYF.

This clonotype was recorded a few times. The chain carries TRBV5-4 and TRBJ2-3; the match to TRBD2 covers 10 bases. Losses at the gene ends were 1 base for V and 0 bases for J; bases not matched to a gene: 8. Germline CDR1 is SGHNT and CDR2 is YYREEE (reference sequence). The CDR3 loop spans 18 amino acids. Here the CDR3 DNA reads TGTGCCAGCAGCTTGCTTACTAGCGGGAAAGTGAGCACAGATACGCAGTATTTT. Its translation: CASSLLTSGKVSTDTQYF.

This clonotype was seen more than once but under ten times. This chain uses TRBV11-3 with TRBJ2-1; no firm D call. The germline V gene has CDR1 SGHNT and CDR2 YENEEA. The V end lost 5 bases, the J end lost 5 bases, and 10 bases lay between the germline ends. The CDR3 contains 13 residues. The CDR3 spells CASSPRLNNEQFF. The CDR3 bases are TGTGCCAGCAGCCCCCGACTCAACAATGAGCAGTTCTTC.

This clonotype has at least ten counts. The chain recombines TRBV29-1 with TRBJ1-2, with unresolved D. The CDR3 consists of 12 residues. Looked up from germline, CDR1 is SQVTM and CDR2 is ANQGSEA. V lost 1 base, J lost 8 bases, and 11 bases lay in between. CDR3 region: CSVEVDVGGYTF. DNA of the CDR3: TGCAGCGTTGAAGTGGACGTCGGGGGCTACACCTTC.

Written as DNA, the CDR3 is TGCAGTGCTAGAGATCAATCGTCTAGCACAGATACGCAGTATTTT. Its protein product is CSARDQSSSTDTQYF. V and J are TRBV20-1 and TRBJ2-3; no firm D call. Germline loops: CDR1 DFQATT, CDR2 SNEGSKA (reference sequence). The germline V and J ends were trimmed by 0 bases and 0 bases, with 10 bases remaining between them. The CDR3 length is 15 residues.

This clonotype was seen only a few times. The rearrangement uses TRBV7-8 and TRBJ2-7, with 7 bases identical to TRBD1. The CDR3 length is 14 residues. Germline V gene sequence: CDR1 SGHVS, CDR2 FQNEAQ. V was clipped by 1 base and J by 5 bases; unmatched bases: 5. As DNA, the CDR3 is TGTGCCAGCAGCTTAGGGCAGGGGGAACACGAGCAGTACTTC. This codes for CASSLGQGEHEQYF.

The table lists this clonotype with a few counts. This chain joins TRBV5-6 and TRBJ2-3; D may be TRBD1 or TRBD2 (5 bases each). The CDR3 extends over 15 amino acids. Deletions cut 4 bases from V and 1 base from J, with 13 bases between. Germline CDR1 SGHDT, CDR2 YYEEEE. CDR3 sequence: CASSHTGARTDTQYF. The DNA for the CDR3 is TGTGCCAGCAGCCACACCGGGGCCCGCACAGATACGCAGTATTTT. Full variable domain (remainder filled in from reference TRBV5-6 and TRBJ2-3): DAGVTQSPTHLIKTRGQQVTLRCSPKSGHDTVSWYQQALGQGPQFIFQYYEEEERQRGNFPDRFSGHQFPNYSSELNVNALLLGDSALYLCASSHTGARTDTQYFGPGTRLTVL.

The rearrangement links TRBV2 to TRBJ2-5; 10 bases map to TRBD1. Trimming removed 8 bases from V and 4 bases from J; junction bases left unmatched: 10. The germline gives CDR1 SNHLY, CDR2 FYNNEI. This CDR3 contains 15 residues. The chain's CDR3 is CASRSGTGALETQYF. The DNA for the CDR3 is TGTGCCAGCCGTTCCGGGACAGGGGCTCTAGAGACCCAGTACTTC.

In this sample, this clonotype turned up a few times. The chain couples TRBV6-5 to TRBJ2-3; 8 bases line up with TRBD1. The V and J ends lost 5 bases and 0 bases, in that order; junction bases with no gene match: 4. The CDR3 consists of 15 residues. Germline V gene lookup returns CDR1 MNHEY and CDR2 SVGAGI. The CDR3, as DNA: TGTGCCAGCAGTGACCAGGGGGCTAGCACAGATACGCAGTATTTT. It specifies CASSDQGASTDTQYF.

This clonotype was counted only a few times. The chain combines TRBV5-1 with TRBJ2-7; D may be TRBD1 (7 bases). V lost 0 bases to trimming and J lost 2 bases, with 15 bases between them. The CDR3 extends over 16 amino acids. Germline V lookup: CDR1 SGHRS, CDR2 YFSETQ. The CDR3 loop is CASSLVPRGETYEQYF. Here the CDR3 DNA reads TGCGCCAGCAGCTTGGTTCCCAGGGGGGAGACCTACGAGCAGTACTTC.

The chain uses TRBV9 and TRBJ1-1; perhaps TRBD1 as D (5 bases). The V end was cut by 3 bases, the J end by 5 bases, with 17 bases between. The CDR3 loop spans 15 amino acids. Germline V gene data show CDR1 as SGDLS and CDR2 as YYNGEE. CDR3 in amino acids: CASSGVPGLGTEAFF. The CDR3 DNA follows: TGTGCCAGCAGCGGGGTTCCGGGGCTAGGTACTGAAGCTTTCTTT.

The table lists this clonotype with many counts. The rearrangement joins TRBV7-9 to TRBJ2-7; D is uncertain. CDR3 size: 14 residues. Germline V gives CDR1 SEHNR, CDR2 FQNEAQ (reference sequence). V gave up 0 bases and J gave up 3 bases, with 9 bases separating them. The CDR3 DNA reads TGTGCCAGCAGCTTAGCGGCCTCTAGCTACGAGCAGTACTTC. Its translation: CASSLAASSYEQYF. Combining the CDR3 with reference TRBV7-9 and TRBJ2-7 gives the whole variable domain DTGVSQNPRHKITKRGQNVTFRCDPISEHNRLYWYRQTLGQGPEFLTYFQNEAQLEKSRLLSDRFSAERPKGSFSTLEIQRTEQGDSAMYLCASSLAASSYEQYFGPGTRLTVT.

The chain links TRBV18 to TRBJ1-2; D might be TRBD1 (5 bases). V was trimmed by 3 bases and J by 8 bases, leaving 13 bases between them. The CDR3 loop spans 13 amino acids. Germline CDR1 is KGHSH and CDR2 is LQKENI. In DNA, the CDR3 is TGTGCCAGCTCACCTGACAGTATAAGGGGCTACACCTTC. Its protein product is CASSPDSIRGYTF.

The chain links TRBV6-2 or TRBV6-3 to TRBJ2-7; D is unresolved. Per the germline V gene, CDR1 is MNHEY and CDR2 is SVGEGT. V was clipped by 2 bases and J by 2 bases, with 10 bases between them. This CDR3 region has 14 residues. The CDR3: CASSYGLVTYEQYF. As DNA, the CDR3 is TGTGCCAGCAGTTACGGGCTAGTAACCTACGAGCAGTACTTC.

The sample holds a few counts of this clonotype. The DNA of the CDR3 is TGCGCCAGCAGGGACAGGGAGGACTACGAGCAGTACTTC. It translates to CASRDREDYEQYF. The rearrangement links TRBV5-1 to TRBJ2-7, with 8 bases lining up with TRBD1. The V gene's germline CDR1 is SGHRS and CDR2 YFSETQ. This CDR3 is 13 amino acids long. The V segment lost 5 bases and the J segment 3 bases; nucleotides outside the gene matches: 4.

This clonotype was recorded many times. The rearrangement links TRBV29-1 to TRBJ2-2, with 9 positions matching TRBD2. Germline CDR1 SQVTM, CDR2 ANQGSEA. The ends lost 7 bases at V and 2 bases at J; junction bases unmatched: 8. The CDR3 is 15 amino acids. The CDR3 protein is CSAAGGADNTGELFF. The CDR3 DNA reads as TGCAGCGCTGCGGGGGGGGCGGATAACACCGGGGAGCTGTTTTTT.

The gene calls are TRBV12-3 or TRBV12-4 and TRBJ2-3, with 10 bases aligning to TRBD1. The CDR3 length is 13 residues. Losses at the gene ends were 10 bases for V and 6 bases for J; bases not matched to a gene: 7. The CDR3 sequence: CATGQGVSDTQYF. The CDR3 bases are TGTGCCACCGGACAGGGGGTCTCTGATACGCAGTATTTT.

This clonotype has just a few counts. The rearrangement links TRBV5-1 to TRBJ1-1, with a tentative D call TRBD1 (6 bases). The V gene's germline CDR1 is SGHRS and CDR2 YFSETQ. This CDR3 has 14 amino acids. V was trimmed by 4 bases and J by 4 bases, leaving 14 bases between them. The CDR3 region has the DNA TGCGCCAGCAGCGGAAGCAGGGGTATCACTGAAGCTTTCTTT. As protein: CASSGSRGITEAFF.

J is TRBJ2-7 and V is TRBV30; tentatively, D is TRBD1 (6 bases). Germline assignment: CDR1 GTSNPN and CDR2 SVGIG (reference sequence). The CDR3 sequence is 12 residues long. V lost 7 bases to trimming and J lost 0 bases, with 10 bases between them. The CDR3 loop reads CAFGQSSYEQYF. CDR3 nucleotide sequence: TGTGCCTTTGGACAGAGCTCCTACGAGCAGTACTTC.

The rearrangement joins TRBV19 to TRBJ2-2; D is perhaps TRBD2 (6 bases). CDR3 length equals 15 residues. Looked up from germline, CDR1 is LNHDA and CDR2 is SQIVND (reference sequence). The V and J ends lost 4 bases and 4 bases respectively, with 13 bases between them. The CDR3 region is CASSSLEGFTGELFF. CDR3 sequence (DNA): TGTGCCAGTAGTAGCTTGGAGGGGTTCACCGGGGAGCTGTTTTTT. Combining the CDR3 with reference TRBV19 and TRBJ2-2 gives the whole variable domain DGGITQSPKYLFRKEGQNVTLSCEQNLNHDAMYWYRQDPGQGLRLIYYSQIVNDFQKGDIAEGYSVSREKKESFPLTVTSAQKNPTAFYLCASSSLEGFTGELFFGEGSRLTVL.

This clonotype has just a few counts. The rearrangement links TRBV9 to TRBJ2-3; TRBD2 agrees at 15 bases. Losses at the gene ends were 3 bases for V and 4 bases for J; bases not matched to a gene: 6. The CDR3 sequence is 17 residues long. Germline assignment: CDR1 SGDLS and CDR2 YYNGEE. CDR3 region: CASSAGLAGGVADTQYF. In nucleotides, the CDR3 is TGTGCCAGCAGCGCGGGACTAGCGGGAGGAGTTGCAGATACGCAGTATTTT. The entire variable domain, with the rest obtained from reference TRBV9 and TRBJ2-3, is as follows: DSGVTQTPKHLITATGQRVTLRCSPRSGDLSVYWYQQSLDQGLQFLIQYYNGEERAKGNILERFSAQQFPDLHSELNLSSLELGDSALYFCASSAGLAGGVADTQYFGPGTRLTVL.

This chain links TRBV5-1 with TRBJ1-5, with unresolved D. The ends were cut back, 5 bases at V and 2 bases at J, with 11 bases in the middle. The germline CDR1 and CDR2 sequences are SGHRS and YFSETQ. This CDR3 is built from 14 residues. The CDR3 DNA follows: TGCGCCAGCAGTATCGATAGTGGCAATCAGCCCCAGCATTTT. Its translation: CASSIDSGNQPQHF.

In its sample, this clonotype was seen a few times. The chain combines TRBV10-2 with TRBJ2-6; tentatively, D is TRBD1 (5 bases). The CDR3 spans 18 residues. The germline CDR1 and CDR2 sequences are WSHSY and SAAADI. Trimming removed 3 bases at V and 0 bases at J, with 15 bases between. CDR3 protein: CASSDPRVFVSGANVLTF. CDR3 nucleotides: TGCGCCAGCAGTGACCCCAGGGTTTTCGTCTCTGGGGCCAACGTCCTGACTTTC.

This clonotype was seen repeatedly, ten times or more. V gene TRBV5-5 combines with J gene TRBJ1-1, with D perhaps matching TRBD1 (5 bases). This CDR3 spans 13 amino acids. Deletions cut 4 bases from V and 4 bases from J, with 11 bases between. Germline V gene data show CDR1 as SGHKS and CDR2 as YYEKEE (reference sequence). The CDR3 sequence: CASSPRGSTEAFF. CDR3 nucleotide sequence: TGTGCCAGCAGCCCACGGGGGTCCACTGAAGCTTTCTTT.

The V gene is TRBV4-3, the J gene TRBJ2-7, with D uncertain. Looked up from germline, CDR1 is LGHNA and CDR2 is YSLEER. There are 14 residues in the CDR3. V was shortened by 1 base and J by 4 bases, with 11 bases between the two germline ends. CDR3 residues: CASSQGVGGYEQYF. CDR3 nucleotide sequence: TGCGCCAGCAGCCAAGGAGTTGGTGGGTACGAGCAGTACTTC.

The chain uses TRBV3-1 and TRBJ2-5; D gene unclear. V shed 1 base and J shed 3 bases, with 9 bases lying between them. Per germline, CDR1 LGHDT and CDR2 YNNKEL (reference sequence). CDR3 size: 14 residues. CDR3 sequence: CASSQAILKETQYF. The CDR3 DNA is TGTGCCAGCAGCCAAGCCATTTTAAAAGAGACCCAGTACTTC.